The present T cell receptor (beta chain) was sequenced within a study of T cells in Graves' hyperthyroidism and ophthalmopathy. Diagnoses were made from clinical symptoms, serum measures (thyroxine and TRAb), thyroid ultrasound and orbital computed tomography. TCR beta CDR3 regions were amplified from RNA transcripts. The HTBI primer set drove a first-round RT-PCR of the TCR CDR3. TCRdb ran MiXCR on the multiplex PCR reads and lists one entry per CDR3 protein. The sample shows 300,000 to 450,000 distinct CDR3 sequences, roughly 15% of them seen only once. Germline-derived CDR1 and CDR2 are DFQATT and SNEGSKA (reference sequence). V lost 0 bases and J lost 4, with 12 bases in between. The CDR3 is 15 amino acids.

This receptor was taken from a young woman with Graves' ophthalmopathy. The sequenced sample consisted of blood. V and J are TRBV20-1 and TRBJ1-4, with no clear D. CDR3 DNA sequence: TGCAGTGCTAGAGATCTCGAGCAACTTAATGAAAAACTGTTTTTT. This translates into CSARDLEQLNEKLFF.